This is a list of T cell receptor beta chains from one sample in a study of T cell responses to AZD1222 COVID-19 vaccine. Produced via immunoSEQ multiplex PCR; TCRdb's table is partial and in-frame only. The sample lists approximately 90,000 clones; roughly nine tenths were seen once. This material consisted of peripheral blood, taken on day 0 of AZD1222 vaccination. These receptors all stem from an adult in good health. The CDR3 runs from the conserved cysteine through the conserved F or W. The order of the fields is D gene, clone size, V gene, J gene, CDR3 DNA, CDR3 protein. The D gene is left open where the match is weak. Size tells how often a clone was seen (once, few, many) or the class of an expanded clone, and some rows leave it out.

D: .
size: .
V: TRBV7-3
J: TRBJ1-2
DNA: TGTGCCAGCAGCTTAACGTCCGGGACGGACTATGGCTACACCTTC
CDR3: CASSLTSGTDYGYTF

D: .
size: .
V: TRBV5-1
J: TRBJ1-1
DNA: TGCGCCAGCAGCTTTGGGACGGCGAACACTGAAGCTTTCTTT
CDR3: CASSFGTANTEAFF

D: .
size: .
V: TRBV10-3
J: TRBJ2-7
DNA: TGTGCCATCAGTGAGCGGGGTTACGAGCAGTACTTC
CDR3: CAISERGYEQYF

D: TRBD1
size: .
V: TRBV9
J: TRBJ2-7
DNA: TGTGCCAGCAGCGTAGCTACGGGACAGGGCTCCTACGAGCAGTACTTC
CDR3: CASSVATGQGSYEQYF

D: .
size: .
V: TRBV27
J: TRBJ2-5
DNA: TGTGCCAGCAGCTCGGCCAACCAAGAGACCCAGTACTTC
CDR3: CASSSANQETQYF

D: TRBD1
size: once
V: TRBV7-7
J: TRBJ1-1
DNA: TGTGCTAGCAGCTCTAGGGACAGGTACACTGAAGCTTTCTTT
CDR3: CASSSRDRYTEAFF

D: .
size: .
V: TRBV7-2
J: TRBJ2-7
DNA: TGTGCCAGCAGCTTAGGCGGCGGGGGCCGCTACGAGCAGTACTTC
CDR3: CASSLGGGGRYEQYF

D: TRBD1
size: .
V: TRBV9
J: TRBJ1-2
DNA: TGTGCCAGCAGTCAGGGACAGACTTCTCGGGACTATGGCTACACCTTC
CDR3: CASSQGQTSRDYGYTF

D: TRBD1
size: .
V: TRBV29-1
J: TRBJ2-5
DNA: TGCAGCGTCGGACAGGGGGCAGAGACCCAGTACTTC
CDR3: CSVGQGAETQYF

D: .
size: .
V: TRBV27
J: TRBJ1-1
DNA: TGTGCCATTCGAGGACATTCGAACACTGAAGCTTTCTTT
CDR3: CAIRGHSNTEAFF

D: .
size: .
V: TRBV6-5
J: TRBJ1-3
DNA: TGTGCCAGCAGTTCGGCGGCCTCTGGAAACACCATATATTTT
CDR3: CASSSAASGNTIYF

D: TRBD2
size: .
V: TRBV19
J: TRBJ2-2
DNA: TGTGCCAGTAGTATCCGACTAGCGCAGAACACCGGGGAGCTGTTTTTT
CDR3: CASSIRLAQNTGELFF

D: .
size: .
V: TRBV28
J: TRBJ2-7
DNA: TGTGCCAGCAGGTCTTCGGGGGCCTACGAGCAGTACTTC
CDR3: CASRSSGAYEQYF

D: TRBD1
size: .
V: TRBV19
J: TRBJ2-2
DNA: TGTGCCAGTAGTCCCGACAGGGGAAACACCGGGGAGCTGTTTTTT
CDR3: CASSPDRGNTGELFF

D: .
size: .
V: TRBV25-1
J: TRBJ2-7
DNA: TGTGCCAGCAGTTCTCGTAGGGCCAAGGACAGTCGCACCTACGAGCAGTACTTC
CDR3: CASSSRRAKDSRTYEQYF

D: TRBD1
size: .
V: TRBV9
J: TRBJ2-2
DNA: TGTGCCAGCAGCGGGCCTACAGGGGGCACCGGGGAGCTGTTTTTT
CDR3: CASSGPTGGTGELFF

D: .
size: .
V: TRBV6-4
J: TRBJ2-1
DNA: TGTGCCAGCAGTCCCCGATCGATCAGCTCCTACAATGAGCAGTTCTTC
CDR3: CASSPRSISSYNEQFF

D: TRBD1
size: .
V: TRBV5-4
J: TRBJ1-2
DNA: TGTGCCAGCAGCCAGGGGGCCGACTATGGCTACACCTTC
CDR3: CASSQGADYGYTF

D: .
size: .
V: TRBV19
J: TRBJ1-2
DNA: TGTGCCAGTAGTGCTCTTGGGAGGAATGGCTACACCTTC
CDR3: CASSALGRNGYTF

D: .
size: few
V: TRBV9
J: TRBJ1-2
DNA: TGTGCCAGCAGCGTAGCTGAACCGCCCGGATATGGCTACACCTTC
CDR3: CASSVAEPPGYGYTF

D: .
size: once
V: TRBV10-3
J: TRBJ1-1
DNA: TGTGCCATCAGTCTCTCGGGGGAGAACACTGAAGCTTTCTTT
CDR3: CAISLSGENTEAFF

D: .
size: few
V: TRBV10-2
J: TRBJ1-1
DNA: TGCGCCAGCAGTGGTGCAGCGAACACTGAAGCTTTCTTT
CDR3: CASSGAANTEAFF

D: .
size: .
V: TRBV27
J: TRBJ2-2
DNA: TGTGCCAGCAGTTCCCCCTCCGGGACATACACCGGGGAGCTGTTTTTT
CDR3: CASSSPSGTYTGELFF

D: .
size: .
V: TRBV11-2
J: TRBJ1-1
DNA: TGTGCCAGCAGCTTATGGGCGGCGGGGGCGAACACTGAAGCTTTCTTT
CDR3: CASSLWAAGANTEAFF

D: TRBD1
size: .
V: TRBV27
J: TRBJ2-5
DNA: TGTGCCAGCAGTTCACCGGGACAGAGACAAGAGACCCAGTACTTC
CDR3: CASSSPGQRQETQYF

D: .
size: .
V: TRBV6-1
J: TRBJ1-1
DNA: TGTGCCAGCAGTGAAAAACTCGGTGTCGGGGTCGGAGCGGCTTTCTTT
CDR3: CASSEKLGVGVGAAFF

D: TRBD2
size: .
V: TRBV9
J: TRBJ2-7
DNA: TGTGCCAGCAGCCCCAGGACTAGCGGAAGCTCCTACGAGCAGTACTTC
CDR3: CASSPRTSGSSYEQYF

D: TRBD2
size: .
V: TRBV19
J: TRBJ2-7
DNA: TGTGCCAGTAGTGCGCTAGCGGGAGGCTACGAGCAGTACTTC
CDR3: CASSALAGGYEQYF

D: .
size: .
V: TRBV28
J: TRBJ1-3
DNA: TGTGCCAGCAGTCGGGGGATGGTATATTTT
CDR3: CASSRGMVYF

D: .
size: .
V: TRBV5-1
J: TRBJ1-1
DNA: TGCGCCAGCAGCTTGCCAGGGATAAGGAGTACTGAAGCTTTCTTT
CDR3: CASSLPGIRSTEAFF

D: .
size: .
V: TRBV4-1
J: TRBJ1-5
DNA: TGCGCCAGCAGCCAGGACAGCCTGAATCAGCCCCAGCATTTT
CDR3: CASSQDSLNQPQHF

D: TRBD1
size: once
V: TRBV9
J: TRBJ1-6
DNA: TGTGCCAGCAGCGTAGGGGGACAGGGTTTGAATTCACCCCTCCACTTT
CDR3: CASSVGGQGLNSPLHF

D: .
size: .
V: TRBV27
J: TRBJ1-4
DNA: TGTGCCAGCAGTCCAATTAAACAGGGTGGAGAAAAACTGTTTTTT
CDR3: CASSPIKQGGEKLFF

D: .
size: .
V: TRBV5-1
J: TRBJ1-1
DNA: TGCGCCAGCAGCTTGGCCGGAAGTGGAAACACTGAAGCTTTCTTT
CDR3: CASSLAGSGNTEAFF

D: .
size: once
V: TRBV6-5
J: TRBJ1-1
DNA: TGTGCCAGCAGTATACAGGGAGGACAGAACACTGAAGCTTTCTTT
CDR3: CASSIQGGQNTEAFF

D: .
size: .
V: TRBV29-1
J: TRBJ2-1
DNA: TGCAGCGGACTCCACAATGAGCAGTTCTTC
CDR3: CSGLHNEQFF

D: .
size: .
V: TRBV5-1
J: TRBJ2-2
DNA: TGCGCCAGCACAGTACTTAACACCGGGGAGCTGTTTTTT
CDR3: CASTVLNTGELFF

D: .
size: once
V: TRBV10-3
J: TRBJ1-4
DNA: TGTGCCATCAGTGAGAGGGACTCCCCGGAAAAACTGTTTTTT
CDR3: CAISERDSPEKLFF

D: TRBD2
size: .
V: TRBV7-6
J: TRBJ2-1
DNA: TGTGCCAGCAGCACAAGCGGGAGCTCCTACAATGAGCAGTTCTTC
CDR3: CASSTSGSSYNEQFF

D: TRBD2
size: .
V: TRBV10-3
J: TRBJ2-7
DNA: TGTGCCATCAGGGGGACTAGCGGGTCGACCGAGCAGTACTTC
CDR3: CAIRGTSGSTEQYF

D: .
size: .
V: TRBV4-1
J: TRBJ1-4
DNA: TGCGCCAGCAGCCAAGAAGAGGTGGTTGGAGCTAATGAAAAACTGTTTTTT
CDR3: CASSQEEVVGANEKLFF

D: .
size: .
V: TRBV24-1
J: TRBJ2-5
DNA: TGTGCCACCAACCCGATACTGGCAGAGGTTAGAGAGACCCAGTACTTC
CDR3: CATNPILAEVRETQYF

D: TRBD2
size: .
V: TRBV7-2
J: TRBJ2-1
DNA: TGTGCCAGCAGCTCAGCAAGCGGGAGCTACAATGAGCAGTTCTTC
CDR3: CASSSASGSYNEQFF